This paragraph covers one TCR beta chain sequence. Antigen unknown. This sample is part of a study of cytomegalovirus exposure and HLA in healthy donors. Overall study results and limits: Listed as cytomegalovirus-associated were 150 or so TCR beta chains.

PCR was performed using 60 Vbeta and 13 Jbeta primers. Generated by immunoSEQ multiplex PCR, the TCRdb table keeps only in-frame clones and is missing some. Among nearly 80,000 clones listed, 60% to 85% were seen once. Trimming removed 1 base from V and 5 bases from J; junction bases left unmatched: 6. The CDR3 runs to 15 residues. Germline V gives CDR1 SNHLY, CDR2 FYNNEI. Sequencing input: PBMCs. The chain combines TRBV2 with TRBJ2-7; the match to TRBD2 covers 9 bases. This receptor was taken from a woman aged 40 to 50 in good health and CMV-seropositive. CDR3 bases: TGTGCCAGCAGTGAAGAACCGGGACTAGCTAACGAGCAGTACTTC. Its translation: CASSEEPGLANEQYF.